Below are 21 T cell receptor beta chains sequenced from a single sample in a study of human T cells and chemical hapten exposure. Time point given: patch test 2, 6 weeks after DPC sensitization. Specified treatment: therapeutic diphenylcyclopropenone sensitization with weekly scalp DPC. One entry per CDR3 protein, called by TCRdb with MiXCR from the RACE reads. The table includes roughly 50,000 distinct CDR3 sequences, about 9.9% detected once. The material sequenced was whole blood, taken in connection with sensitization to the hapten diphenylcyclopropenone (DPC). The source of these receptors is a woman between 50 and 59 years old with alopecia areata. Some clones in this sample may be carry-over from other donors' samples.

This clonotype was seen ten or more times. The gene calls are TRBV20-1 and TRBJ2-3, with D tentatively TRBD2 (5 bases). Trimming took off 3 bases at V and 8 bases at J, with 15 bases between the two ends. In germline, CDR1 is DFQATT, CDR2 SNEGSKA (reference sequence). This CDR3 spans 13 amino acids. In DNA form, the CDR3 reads TGCAGTGCTAGCGGAGGAGGTGGGAGTACGCAGTATTTT. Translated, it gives CSASGGGGSTQYF.

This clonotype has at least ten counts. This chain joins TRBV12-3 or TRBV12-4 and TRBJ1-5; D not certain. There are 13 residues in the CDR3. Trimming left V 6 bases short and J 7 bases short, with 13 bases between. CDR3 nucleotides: TGTGCCAGCAGCCAACAGAGTACACAGCCCCAGCATTTT. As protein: CASSQQSTQPQHF.

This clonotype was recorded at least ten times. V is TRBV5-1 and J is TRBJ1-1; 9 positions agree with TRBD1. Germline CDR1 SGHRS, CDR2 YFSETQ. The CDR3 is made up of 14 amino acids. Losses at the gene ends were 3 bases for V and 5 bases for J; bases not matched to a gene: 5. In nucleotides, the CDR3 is TGCGCCAGCAGCTGGGGACAGGGAGTTACTGAAGCTTTCTTT. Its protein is CASSWGQGVTEAFF. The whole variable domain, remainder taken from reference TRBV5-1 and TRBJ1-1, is KAGVTQTPRYLIKTRGQQVTLSCSPISGHRSVSWYQQTPGQGLQFLFEYFSETQRNKGNFPGRFSGRQFSNSRSEMNVSTLELGDSALYLCASSWGQGVTEAFFGQGTRLTVV.

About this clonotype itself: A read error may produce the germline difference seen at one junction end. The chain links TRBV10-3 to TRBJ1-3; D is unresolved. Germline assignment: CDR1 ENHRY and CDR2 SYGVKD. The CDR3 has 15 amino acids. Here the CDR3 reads CVISAVDDSGNTIYF. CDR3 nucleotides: TGTGTCATCAGTGCTGTCGATGACTCTGGAAACACCATATATTTT.

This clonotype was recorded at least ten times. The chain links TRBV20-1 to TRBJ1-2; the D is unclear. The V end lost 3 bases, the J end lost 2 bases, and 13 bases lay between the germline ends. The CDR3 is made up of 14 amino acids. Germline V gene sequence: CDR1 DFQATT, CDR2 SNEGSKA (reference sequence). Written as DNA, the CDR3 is TGCAGTGCTAGCGATATTCCACGGAACTATGGCTACACCTTC. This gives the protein CSASDIPRNYGYTF.

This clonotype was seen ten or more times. CDR3 protein: CASSTASWNTEAFF. The CDR3 region has the DNA TGTGCCAGCAGTACTGCGAGTTGGAACACTGAAGCTTTCTTT. The chain recombines TRBV27 with TRBJ1-1; D not certain. CDR3 size: 14 residues. Germline CDR1 reads MNHEY; CDR2 reads SMNVEV (reference sequence). Between the trimmed V and J ends, which lost 5 bases and 1 base, there was a span of 11 bases.

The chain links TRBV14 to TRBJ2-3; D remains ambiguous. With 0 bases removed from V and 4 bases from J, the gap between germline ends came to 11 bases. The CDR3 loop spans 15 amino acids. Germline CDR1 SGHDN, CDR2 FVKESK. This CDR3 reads CASSQDMVRADTQYF. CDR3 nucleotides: TGTGCCAGCAGCCAAGATATGGTAAGGGCAGATACGCAGTATTTT.

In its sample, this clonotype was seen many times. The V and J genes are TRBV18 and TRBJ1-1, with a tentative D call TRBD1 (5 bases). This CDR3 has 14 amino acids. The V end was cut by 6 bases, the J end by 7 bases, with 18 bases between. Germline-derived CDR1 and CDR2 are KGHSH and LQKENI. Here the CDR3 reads CASSAPGRTGEAFF. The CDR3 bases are TGTGCCAGCTCCGCCCCGGGGAGAACAGGTGAAGCTTTCTTT.

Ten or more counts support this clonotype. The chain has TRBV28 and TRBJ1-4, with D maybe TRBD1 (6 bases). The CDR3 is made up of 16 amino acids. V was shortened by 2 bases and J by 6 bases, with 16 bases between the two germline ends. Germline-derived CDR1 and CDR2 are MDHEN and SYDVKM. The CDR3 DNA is TGTGCCAGCAGTTTACCATCCTCAGGGGAATATGAAAAACTGTTTTTT. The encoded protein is CASSLPSSGEYEKLFF.

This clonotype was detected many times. CDR3 in amino acids: CASSFYTTGETEAFF. The CDR3 nucleotides are TGTGCCAGCAGTTTCTACACGACGGGTGAGACTGAAGCTTTCTTT. The chain has TRBV27 and TRBJ1-1; D uncertain. V gave up 3 bases and J gave up 5 bases, with 16 bases separating them. CDR1 is MNHEY, CDR2 SMNVEV, per germline (reference sequence). This CDR3 is 15 amino acids long.

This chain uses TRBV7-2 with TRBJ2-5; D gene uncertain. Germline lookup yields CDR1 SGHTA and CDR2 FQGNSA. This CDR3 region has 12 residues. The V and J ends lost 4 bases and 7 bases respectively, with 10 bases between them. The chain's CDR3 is CASSYLAATQYF. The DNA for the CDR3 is TGTGCCAGCAGCTATCTGGCTGCGACCCAGTACTTC.

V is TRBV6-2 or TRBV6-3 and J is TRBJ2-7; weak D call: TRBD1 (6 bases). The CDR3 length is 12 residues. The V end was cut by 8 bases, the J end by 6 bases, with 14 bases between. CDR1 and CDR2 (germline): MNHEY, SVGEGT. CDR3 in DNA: TGTGCCAGCGAAGAAACAGGGAGCGAGCAGTACTTC. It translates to CASEETGSEQYF.

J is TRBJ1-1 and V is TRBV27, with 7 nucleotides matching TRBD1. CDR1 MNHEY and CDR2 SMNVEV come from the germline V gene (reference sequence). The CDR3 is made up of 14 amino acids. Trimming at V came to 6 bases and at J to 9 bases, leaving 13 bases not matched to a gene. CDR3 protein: CASRNQQGLAKAFF. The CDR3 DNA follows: TGTGCCAGCAGAAATCAACAGGGGCTGGCTAAAGCTTTCTTT.

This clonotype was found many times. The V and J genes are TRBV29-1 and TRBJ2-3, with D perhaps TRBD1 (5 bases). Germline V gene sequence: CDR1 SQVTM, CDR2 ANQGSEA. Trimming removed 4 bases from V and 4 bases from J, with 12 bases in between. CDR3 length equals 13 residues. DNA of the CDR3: TGCAGCGTTGCAGGGCCCCAAGCAGATACGCAGTATTTT. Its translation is CSVAGPQADTQYF.

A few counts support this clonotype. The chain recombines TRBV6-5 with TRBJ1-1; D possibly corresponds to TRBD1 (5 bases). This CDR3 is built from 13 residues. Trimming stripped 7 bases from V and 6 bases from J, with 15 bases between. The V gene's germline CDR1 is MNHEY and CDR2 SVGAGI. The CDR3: CASKGSPGAEAFF. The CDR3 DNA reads TGTGCCAGCAAGGGGTCTCCTGGGGCTGAAGCTTTCTTT.

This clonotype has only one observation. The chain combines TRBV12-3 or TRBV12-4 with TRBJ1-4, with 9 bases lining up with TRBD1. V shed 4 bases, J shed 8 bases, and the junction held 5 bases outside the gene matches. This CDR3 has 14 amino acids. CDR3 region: CASSWDRAGEKLFF. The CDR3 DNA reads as TGTGCCAGCAGTTGGGACAGGGCGGGAGAAAAACTGTTTTTT.

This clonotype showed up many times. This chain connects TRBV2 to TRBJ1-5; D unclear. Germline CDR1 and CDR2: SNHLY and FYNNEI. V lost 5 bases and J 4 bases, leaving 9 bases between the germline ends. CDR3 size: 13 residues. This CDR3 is CASSRAENQPQHF. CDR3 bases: TGTGCCAGCAGTAGGGCAGAAAATCAGCCCCAGCATTTT.

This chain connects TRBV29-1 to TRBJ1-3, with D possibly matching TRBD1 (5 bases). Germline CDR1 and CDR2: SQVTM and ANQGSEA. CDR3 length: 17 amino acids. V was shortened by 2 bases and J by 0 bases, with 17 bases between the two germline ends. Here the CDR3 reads CSVERTTDSLSGNTIYF. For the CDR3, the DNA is TGCAGCGTTGAACGGACGACAGACTCTCTCTCTGGAAACACCATATATTTT.

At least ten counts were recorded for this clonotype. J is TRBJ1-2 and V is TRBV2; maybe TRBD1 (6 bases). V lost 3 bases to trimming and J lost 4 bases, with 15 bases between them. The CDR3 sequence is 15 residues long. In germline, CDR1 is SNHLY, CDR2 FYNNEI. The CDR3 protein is CASSDASGTPYGYTF. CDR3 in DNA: TGTGCCAGCAGTGACGCTTCCGGGACACCCTATGGCTACACCTTC.

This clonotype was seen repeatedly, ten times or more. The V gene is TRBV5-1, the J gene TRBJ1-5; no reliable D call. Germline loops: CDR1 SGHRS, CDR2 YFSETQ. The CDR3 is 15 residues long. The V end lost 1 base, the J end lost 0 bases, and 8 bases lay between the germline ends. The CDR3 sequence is CASSLYGDSNQPQHF. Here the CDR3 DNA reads TGCGCCAGCAGCTTGTACGGGGATAGCAATCAGCCCCAGCATTTT.

CDR3 DNA: TGCGCCAGCAGCCATGGGTTGACTGGGGCCAACGTCCTGACTTTC. As protein: CASSHGLTGANVLTF. The V and J genes are TRBV4-3 and TRBJ2-6, with unresolved D. The V and J ends lost 3 bases and 2 bases respectively, with 8 bases between them. Germline V lookup: CDR1 LGHNA, CDR2 YSLEER. CDR3 length: 15 residues.